These 10 T cell receptor beta chains originate from one sample sequenced in a study of CD8+ T cells in alopecia areata. Reverse transcription of extracted RNA yielded cDNA, which provided the sequencing template. The method was immunoSEQ multiplex PCR; TCRdb's version includes in-frame clones alone and lacks a portion of them. The table includes roughly 150,000 clones, around 50% detected once. The sample in question was CD8+ T cells sorted from blood, obtained at week 0. Source of these receptors: a human donor with alopecia areata.

This chain connects TRBV11-2 to TRBJ2-1; no clear D. Deletions cut 1 base from V and 8 bases from J, with 6 bases between. The CDR3 is made up of 12 amino acids. CDR1 is SGHAT, CDR2 FQNNGV, per germline. CDR3 amino acids: CASSLGRYEQFF. CDR3 coding DNA: TGTGCCAGCAGCTTAGGACGGTATGAGCAGTTCTTC. Combining the CDR3 with reference TRBV11-2 and TRBJ2-1 gives the whole variable domain EAGVAQSPRYKIIEKRQSVAFWCNPISGHATLYWYQQILGQGPKLLIQFQNNGVVDDSQLPKDRFSAERLKGVDSTLKIQPAKLEDSAVYLCASSLGRYEQFFGPGTRLTVL.

The gene calls are TRBV30 and TRBJ1-1; no definite D call. The CDR3 loop spans 13 amino acids. V was cut by 0 bases and J by 0 bases, with 5 bases left in between. The germline V gene has CDR1 GTSNPN and CDR2 SVGIG (reference sequence). The CDR3 nucleotides read TGTGCCTGGAGTGTTATGTTGAACACTGAAGCTTTCTTT. As protein: CAWSVMLNTEAFF.

CDR3 protein: CASSLLAGKDYGYTF. As DNA, the CDR3 is TGTGCCAGCAGTTTATTGGCGGGGAAGGACTATGGCTACACCTTC. The chain couples TRBV27 to TRBJ1-2; no clear D. V shed 1 base and J shed 3 bases, with 12 bases lying between them. Per germline, CDR1 MNHEY and CDR2 SMNVEV (reference sequence). This CDR3 comprises 15 residues.

This chain connects TRBV29-1 to TRBJ1-2, with D maybe TRBD1 (5 bases). With 6 bases removed from V and 4 bases from J, the gap between germline ends came to 30 bases. The length of the CDR3 is 18 residues. Germline V CDR1 and CDR2: SQVTM, ANQGSEA. The CDR3 spells CSVEHSETDHAAGYGYTF. The CDR3 bases are TGCAGCGTAGAACATTCTGAGACAGACCATGCGGCTGGCTATGGCTACACCTTC.

V gene TRBV7-3 combines with J gene TRBJ1-1; D is undetermined. Trimming left V 1 base short and J 11 bases short, with 11 bases between. CDR1 SGHTA and CDR2 FQGTGA come from the germline V gene. CDR3 size: 12 residues. DNA for the CDR3: TGTGCCAGCAGCTTAAATGGCCAGGAGGCTTTCTTT. Encoded protein: CASSLNGQEAFF.

In its sample, this clone was seen a few times. This sequence joins TRBV9 and TRBJ1-3; perhaps TRBD1 as D (6 bases). This CDR3 has 14 amino acids. Germline CDR1 SGDLS, CDR2 YYNGEE. V was pared by 3 bases and J by 4 bases, with 11 bases between. The CDR3 region is CASSATGSGNTIYF. DNA for the CDR3: TGTGCCAGCAGCGCCACAGGGAGCGGAAACACCATATATTTT. Looking up the rest from reference TRBV9 and TRBJ1-3 gives the full variable domain: DSGVTQTPKHLITATGQRVTLRCSPRSGDLSVYWYQQSLDQGLQFLIQYYNGEERAKGNILERFSAQQFPDLHSELNLSSLELGDSALYFCASSATGSGNTIYFGEGSWLTVV.

The V and J genes are TRBV12-5 and TRBJ2-1, with 8 bases fitting TRBD2. With V trimmed by 3 bases and J by 7 bases, 5 bases remained unmatched. Germline assignment: CDR1 LGHNT and CDR2 FRNRAP. The CDR3 is made up of 14 amino acids. CDR3 protein: CASGLSGGINEQFF. The CDR3 region has the DNA TGTGCTAGTGGTTTAAGCGGGGGAATAAATGAGCAGTTCTTC.

The J gene is TRBJ1-1, the V gene TRBV5-1, with a possible D match to TRBD1 (5 bases). V was cut by 5 bases and J by 2 bases, with 16 bases left in between. Germline V gene sequence: CDR1 SGHRS, CDR2 YFSETQ. The CDR3 is 15 amino acids. CDR3 nucleotides: TGCGCCAGCAGTATAGGGACGTCCGCCAACACTGAAGCTTTCTTT. Its translation is CASSIGTSANTEAFF. Combining the CDR3 with reference TRBV5-1 and TRBJ1-1 gives the whole variable domain KAGVTQTPRYLIKTRGQQVTLSCSPISGHRSVSWYQQTPGQGLQFLFEYFSETQRNKGNFPGRFSGRQFSNSRSEMNVSTLELGDSALYLCASSIGTSANTEAFFGQGTRLTVV.

The genes are TRBV5-6 and TRBJ1-5; D is uncertain. V lost 2 bases and J lost 0, with 12 bases in between. The CDR3 is 16 residues long. Germline CDR1 is SGHDT and CDR2 is YYEEEE. The CDR3 region has the DNA TGTGCCAGCAGCTTTAGCACAGACCTTAGCAATCAGCCCCAGCATTTT. It is translated as CASSFSTDLSNQPQHF. Using reference TRBV5-6 and TRBJ1-5 for the parts outside the CDR3, the full variable domain is DAGVTQSPTHLIKTRGQQVTLRCSPKSGHDTVSWYQQALGQGPQFIFQYYEEEERQRGNFPDRFSGHQFPNYSSELNVNALLLGDSALYLCASSFSTDLSNQPQHFGDGTRLSIL.

This clone was observed a handful of times. The V call is TRBV15, the J call TRBJ2-5; D assignment may be TRBD1 or TRBD2 (5 bases each). CDR3 length: 15 residues. V was shortened by 4 bases and J by 4 bases, with 16 bases between the two germline ends. CDR1 and CDR2 from the germline V gene are LNHNV and YYDKDF (reference sequence). CDR3 amino acids: CATSTGTQSLETQYF. In nucleotides, the CDR3 is TGTGCCACCAGCACTGGGACCCAGAGTTTAGAGACCCAGTACTTC.